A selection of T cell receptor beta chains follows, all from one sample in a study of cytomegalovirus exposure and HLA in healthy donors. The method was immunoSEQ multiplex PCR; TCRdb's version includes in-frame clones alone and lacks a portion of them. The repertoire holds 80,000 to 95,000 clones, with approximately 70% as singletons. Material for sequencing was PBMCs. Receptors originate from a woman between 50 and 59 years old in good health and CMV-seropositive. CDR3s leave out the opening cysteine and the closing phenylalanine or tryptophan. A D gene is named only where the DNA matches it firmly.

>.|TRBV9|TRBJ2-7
ASSEGETGVSYEQY
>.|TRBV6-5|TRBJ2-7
ASRRRSHSYEQY
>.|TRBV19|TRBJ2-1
ASTPPGWNEQF
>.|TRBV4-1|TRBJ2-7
ASSQASGPPPYHNPSSYEQY
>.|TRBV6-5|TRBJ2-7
ASSWARSYEQY
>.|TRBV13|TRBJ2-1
ASSLGRMNYNEQF
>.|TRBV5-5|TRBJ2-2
ASSFQTGYTGELF
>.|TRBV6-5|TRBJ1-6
ASSYSPDSLSKALH
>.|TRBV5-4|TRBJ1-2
ASSFNGGFVYGYT
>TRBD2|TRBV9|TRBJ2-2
ASSPTPSGGNTGELF
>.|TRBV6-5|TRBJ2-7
ASRSRELGQY
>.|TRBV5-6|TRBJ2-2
ASSSPGGEGTGELF
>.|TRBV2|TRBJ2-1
ASGIGRVNEQF
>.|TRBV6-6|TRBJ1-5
ASRASGGDQPQH
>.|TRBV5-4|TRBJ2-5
ASSFDSGTEETQY